The clone carrying this T cell receptor beta chain was found a few times. The target antigen is unknown. These data originate in a study of T-cell reconstitution after alpha-beta-depleted transplantation in children. Broader study findings: At day 60, the high TCRbeta diversity found in some patients originated from recipient T cells and thymic progenitors that had survived. Reported findings indicate that, about two months after transplant, alpha-beta T cells came from several hundred expanded clones, which were derived from non-depleted graft cells. Newly generated T cells supplied most T-cell counts and diversity one year post-transplant.

The CDR3 has 11 amino acids. V dropped 6 bases and J dropped 8 bases, with 8 bases sitting between them. As it was prepared, the TCRbeta library received unique molecular identifiers. Using its own MiXCR run on the PCR reads, TCRdb lists one record per CDR3 protein. In the table there are 600,000 to 800,000 distinct CDR3 sequences, around 13% of which are singletons. This TCR was sampled from a girl aged 2-10 years with congenital amegakaryocytic thrombocytopenia, due to receive a stem cell transplant. The J gene is TRBJ2-1, the V gene TRBV12-3 or TRBV12-4; D not certain. The specimen was PBMCs, collected before TCRalphabeta/CD19-depleted stem cell transplant. The CDR3 reads CASRSLYEQFF. CDR3 DNA: TGTGCCAGCAGATCCCTTTATGAGCAGTTCTTC.